Presented here are 24 T cell receptor beta chains from one specimen sequenced in a study of blood T cell repertoires in COVID-19. Only in-frame clones appear in the TCRdb table, and some are missing; sequencing was by immunoSEQ multiplex PCR. The table shows about 120,000 clones, with 75% to 85% occurring only once. Material for sequencing was peripheral blood. The source of these receptors is a human donor in a cohort sampled during active COVID-19.

This chain uses TRBV7-2 with TRBJ2-3; 9 bases fit TRBD2. V was clipped by 3 bases and J by 5 bases; unmatched bases: 6. The CDR3 covers 15 residues. Germline CDR1 SGHTA, CDR2 FQGNSA. CDR3 protein: CASSFAGGPGDTQYF. In nucleotides, the CDR3 is TGTGCCAGCAGCTTCGCGGGGGGGCCGGGAGATACGCAGTATTTT.

V usage is TRBV2 and J usage is TRBJ2-3; D perhaps matches TRBD1 (6 bases). Germline CDR1 is SNHLY and CDR2 is FYNNEI. The CDR3 covers 15 residues. The V gene lost 4 bases and the J gene lost 1 base, with 12 bases spanning the gap. The CDR3, as DNA: TGTGCCAGCAGTGTACAGGGTAGTCGCACAGATACGCAGTATTTT. Translated, it gives CASSVQGSRTDTQYF.

This clone was seen a single time. One end of the junction varies from germline; a read error may be responsible. The rearrangement uses TRBV6-1 and TRBJ1-2; 9 bases are a match to TRBD1. CDR3 size: 12 residues. Germline V gene data show CDR1 as MNHNS and CDR2 as SASEGT. CDR3 bases: TGTGCCAGCAGTGAAGCTCCGGGACAGGGCCTCTTC. It codes for CASSEAPGQGLF.

The rearrangement uses TRBV7-6 and TRBJ2-2; 10 bases are shared with TRBD2. V gave up 1 base and J gave up 1 base; unmatched junction bases: 3. The germline V gene encodes CDR1 SGHVS and CDR2 FNYEAQ. The CDR3 extends over 17 amino acids. The CDR3 loop is CASSLVASGGNTGELFF. The CDR3 DNA reads as TGTGCCAGCAGCTTAGTCGCTAGCGGGGGGAACACCGGGGAGCTGTTTTTT.

The J gene is TRBJ1-2, the V gene TRBV3-1 (or the pseudogene TRBV3-2), with a weak D call TRBD1 (6 bases). This CDR3 has 14 amino acids. From germline, CDR1 is LGHDT and CDR2 YNNKEL (reference sequence). The V and J ends lost 4 bases and 5 bases respectively, with 14 bases between them. The CDR3 DNA sequence: TGTGCCAGCAGCCGCGACAGGTCTTCGTATGGCTACACCTTC. It translates to CASSRDRSSYGYTF.

This clone was seen a single time. This chain uses TRBV28 with TRBJ1-6, with 7 bases fitting TRBD1. The germline gives CDR1 MDHEN, CDR2 SYDVKM. There are 17 residues in the CDR3. J gave up 7 bases and V 5 bases, and 14 bases lay outside the gene matches. CDR3 nucleotide sequence: TGTGCCAGCAGTCCTATAGGAACAGGGGTGAGGAATTCACCCCTCCACTTT. Translated: CASSPIGTGVRNSPLHF.

The CDR3 loop reads CASSLSGRGSYEQYF. In DNA form, the CDR3 reads TGTGCCAGCAGTTTATCGGGCAGGGGTTCCTACGAGCAGTACTTC. The chain couples TRBV27 to TRBJ2-7; D is perhaps TRBD1 (6 bases). This CDR3 comprises 15 residues. Trimming cost V 0 bases and J 1 base, with 10 bases left between them. CDR1 is MNHEY, CDR2 SMNVEV, per germline (reference sequence).

The genes are TRBV10-2 and TRBJ1-1, with D tentatively TRBD1 (5 bases). Between the trimmed V and J ends, which lost 6 bases and 8 bases, there was a span of 13 bases. Per the germline V gene, CDR1 is WSHSY and CDR2 is SAAADI. The CDR3 is 12 amino acids. In DNA form, the CDR3 reads TGCGCCAGCAGCCTAGGACAAGCAGAAGCTTTCTTT. It is translated as CASSLGQAEAFF.

This chain uses TRBV3-1 (or the pseudogene TRBV3-2) with TRBJ2-2, with D perhaps TRBD1 (6 bases). CDR1 is LGHDT, CDR2 YNNKEL, per germline (reference sequence). Trimming removed 4 bases at V and 6 bases at J, with 12 bases between. The CDR3 extends over 14 amino acids. The CDR3 nucleotides are TGTGCCAGCAGCCTCTCAGGGGTACCCGGGGAGCTGTTTTTT. Translated, it gives CASSLSGVPGELFF.

The genes are TRBV6-2 or TRBV6-3 and TRBJ1-1, with a tentative D call TRBD1 (5 bases). Germline V gene lookup returns CDR1 MNHEY and CDR2 SVGEGT. CDR3 length: 13 residues. Trimming stripped 4 bases from V and 4 bases from J, with 10 bases between. The CDR3 protein is CASSFQGGTEAFF. The CDR3 nucleotides are TGTGCCAGCAGTTTTCAGGGCGGCACTGAAGCTTTCTTT.

The chain is built from TRBV7-8 and TRBJ2-1; D gene unclear. Trimming removed 5 bases at V and 5 bases at J, with 13 bases between. The germline V gene has CDR1 SGHVS and CDR2 FQNEAQ. The length of the CDR3 is 14 residues. The CDR3 spells CASSPRESDNEQFF. As DNA, the CDR3 is TGTGCCAGCAGCCCCCGTGAGTCTGACAATGAGCAGTTCTTC.

The rearrangement joins TRBV5-1 to TRBJ2-5; the match to TRBD1 covers 9 bases. V trimming: 4 bases; J trimming: 7 bases; junction bases outside the gene matches: 11. Per the germline V gene, CDR1 is SGHRS and CDR2 is YFSETQ. This CDR3 is 15 amino acids long. The CDR3 spells CASSSSGQGQGTQYF. As DNA, the CDR3 is TGCGCCAGCAGCAGTTCGGGACAGGGCCAGGGGACCCAGTACTTC.

The chain combines TRBV29-1 with TRBJ2-2; 12 nucleotides align to TRBD2. The junction had 9 bases not matched to a gene; V was cut back by 3 bases and J by 7 bases. The CDR3 is 16 residues long. Germline CDR1 SQVTM, CDR2 ANQGSEA. CDR3 amino acids: CSVDGASGGAVGELFF. The CDR3 DNA follows: TGCAGCGTTGATGGGGCTAGCGGGGGGGCGGTCGGGGAGCTGTTTTTT.

V usage is TRBV3-1 (or the pseudogene TRBV3-2) and J usage is TRBJ1-1; TRBD1 matches 8 bases. Unmatched junction bases numbered 5, after V lost 2 bases and J lost 6 bases. CDR3 size: 14 residues. CDR1 is LGHDT, CDR2 YNNKEL, per germline (reference sequence). The DNA for the CDR3 is TGTGCCAGCAGCCAACAGACAGGGGAGGCTGAAGCTTTCTTT. This encodes CASSQQTGEAEAFF.

The chain links TRBV9 to TRBJ1-3, with 9 bases fitting TRBD1. This CDR3 has 16 amino acids. The V and J ends lost 0 bases and 4 bases, in that order; junction bases with no gene match: 5. In germline, CDR1 is SGDLS, CDR2 YYNGEE. The chain's CDR3 is CASSVDGTGLGNTIYF. The CDR3 nucleotides read TGTGCCAGCAGCGTAGACGGGACAGGGTTGGGAAACACCATATATTTT.

This chain connects TRBV7-2 to TRBJ2-5; 13 bases are shared with TRBD2. The ends lost 5 bases at V and 5 bases at J; junction bases unmatched: 11. The CDR3 consists of 17 residues. Germline V gene data show CDR1 as SGHTA and CDR2 as FQGNSA. DNA of the CDR3: TGTGCCAGCAGCCTCGGGACTAGCGGGGTACTCATCGAGACCCAGTACTTC. It translates to CASSLGTSGVLIETQYF.

The chain combines TRBV7-8 with TRBJ2-3, with a tentative D call TRBD2 (6 bases). V dropped 2 bases and J dropped 4 bases, with 10 bases sitting between them. CDR3 length: 14 residues. In germline, CDR1 is SGHVS, CDR2 FQNEAQ. The CDR3 DNA reads TGTGCCAGCAGCTTATTCGGGGGTCCAGATACGCAGTATTTT. Its protein is CASSLFGGPDTQYF. The full variable domain, its missing parts supplied by reference TRBV7-8 and TRBJ2-3, is GAGVSQSPRYKVAKRGQDVALRCDPISGHVSLFWYQQALGQGPEFLTYFQNEAQLDKSGLPSDRFFAERPEGSVSTLKIQRTQQEDSAVYLCASSLFGGPDTQYFGPGTRLTVL.

In this sample, this clone turned up once. V and J are TRBV29-1 and TRBJ2-3, with D possibly TRBD2 on 5 matching bases. Germline assignment: CDR1 SQVTM and CDR2 ANQGSEA. V lost 3 bases, J lost 0 bases, and 13 bases lay in between. CDR3 length equals 15 residues. The CDR3 DNA follows: TGCAGCGTTGAGGTGAGGGCCACTAGCACAGATACGCAGTATTTT. Protein sequence: CSVEVRATSTDTQYF.

The chain couples TRBV11-2 to TRBJ2-7, with D unclear. The CDR3 consists of 15 residues. In germline, CDR1 is SGHAT, CDR2 FQNNGV. V was cut by 1 base and J by 6 bases, with 16 bases left in between. CDR3 region: CASSLGGRPAREQYF. In DNA, the CDR3 is TGTGCCAGCAGCTTAGGAGGCAGACCCGCTCGCGAGCAGTACTTC. The variable domain in full, completed from reference TRBV11-2 and TRBJ2-7, reads EAGVAQSPRYKIIEKRQSVAFWCNPISGHATLYWYQQILGQGPKLLIQFQNNGVVDDSQLPKDRFSAERLKGVDSTLKIQPAKLEDSAVYLCASSLGGRPAREQYFGPGTRLTVT.

The V gene is TRBV6-6, the J gene TRBJ1-2; TRBD1 matches 12 bases. There are 15 residues in the CDR3. The germline CDR1 and CDR2 sequences are MNHNY and SVGAGI (reference sequence). The ends lost 4 bases at V and 7 bases at J; junction bases unmatched: 7. CDR3 sequence reads: CASSSAGQGAAGYTF. CDR3 bases: TGTGCCAGCAGTTCCGCGGGACAGGGGGCTGCTGGCTACACCTTC.

The chain joins TRBV19 to TRBJ2-2; D might be TRBD2 (6 bases). Trimming left V 6 bases short and J 4 bases short, with 18 bases between. CDR1 is LNHDA, CDR2 SQIVND, per germline (reference sequence). There are 16 residues in the CDR3. CDR3 in DNA: TGTGCCAGTAGGCTCGGGGGACGGTCGGTCACCGGGGAGCTGTTTTTT. Translating it yields CASRLGGRSVTGELFF.

The gene calls are TRBV5-4 and TRBJ2-3, with 9 bases identical to TRBD1. With V trimmed by 1 base and J by 2 bases, 8 bases remained unmatched. The CDR3 length is 17 residues. In germline, CDR1 is SGHNT, CDR2 YYREEE (reference sequence). The CDR3 DNA reads as TGTGCCAGCAGCTTGAAAGTCCAACAGGGGGCCACAGATACGCAGTATTTT. It yields the protein CASSLKVQQGATDTQYF.

The chain joins TRBV19 to TRBJ1-4, with no clear D. Germline V gives CDR1 LNHDA, CDR2 SQIVND (reference sequence). Trimming left V 1 base short and J 8 bases short, with 14 bases between. There are 15 residues in the CDR3. CDR3: CASSIVHRTGEKLFF. The CDR3 nucleotides are TGTGCCAGTAGTATAGTCCACCGAACGGGGGAAAAACTGTTTTTT.

This chain links TRBV7-6 with TRBJ2-3; 7 bases align to TRBD2. The CDR3 covers 13 residues. CDR1 is SGHVS, CDR2 FNYEAQ, per germline. J gave up 7 bases and V 5 bases, and 6 bases lay outside the gene matches. The CDR3 nucleotides are TGTGCCAGCAGCCCAAGCGGGGTTAATACGCAGTATTTT. Encoded protein: CASSPSGVNTQYF.